This TCR beta chain was captured in a study of spatial heterogeneity in lung cancer. TCRdb re-analysed the 5' RACE reads in MiXCR, keeping a single row per CDR3 protein. This sample has about 120,000 distinct CDR3 sequences, with less than 15% found just once. The CDR3 has 14 amino acids. The ends were cut back, 6 bases at V and 8 bases at J, with 17 bases in the middle. Noted time point: blood at routine non-recurrence follow-up after resection. Whole RNA, isolated from tumor, nontumor lung or frozen PBMC, was sequenced without prior sorting. The sample here was PBMCs, taken at follow-up. This clonotype was obtained from a male donor with early-stage non-small cell lung cancer. The chain joins TRBV12-3 or TRBV12-4 to TRBJ2-1; D is unresolved. The CDR3 bases are TGTGCCAGCAGGATGGCTGCAAGTGGGGATGAGCAGTTCTTC. This translates into CASRMAASGDEQFF.